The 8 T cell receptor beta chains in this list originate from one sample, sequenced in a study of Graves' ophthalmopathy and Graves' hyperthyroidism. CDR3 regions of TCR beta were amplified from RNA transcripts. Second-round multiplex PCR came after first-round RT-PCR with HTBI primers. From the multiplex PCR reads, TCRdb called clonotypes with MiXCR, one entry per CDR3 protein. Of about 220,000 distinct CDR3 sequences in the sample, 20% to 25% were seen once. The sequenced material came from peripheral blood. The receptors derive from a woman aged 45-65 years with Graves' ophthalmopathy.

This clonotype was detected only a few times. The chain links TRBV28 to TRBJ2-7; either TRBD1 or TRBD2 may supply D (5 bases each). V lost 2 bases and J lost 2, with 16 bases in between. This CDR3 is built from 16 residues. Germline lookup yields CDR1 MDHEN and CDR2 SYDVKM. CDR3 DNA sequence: TGTGCCAGCAGTTTAATCGGAGTCAGAGGGGCCTACGAGCAGTACTTC. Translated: CASSLIGVRGAYEQYF.

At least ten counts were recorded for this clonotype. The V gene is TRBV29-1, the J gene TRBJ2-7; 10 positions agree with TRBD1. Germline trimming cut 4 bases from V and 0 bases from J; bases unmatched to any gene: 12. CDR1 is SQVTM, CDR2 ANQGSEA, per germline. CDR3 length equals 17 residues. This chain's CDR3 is CSVVLDLRDRGSYEQYF. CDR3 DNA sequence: TGCAGCGTTGTATTGGACCTCCGGGACAGGGGCTCCTACGAGCAGTACTTC.

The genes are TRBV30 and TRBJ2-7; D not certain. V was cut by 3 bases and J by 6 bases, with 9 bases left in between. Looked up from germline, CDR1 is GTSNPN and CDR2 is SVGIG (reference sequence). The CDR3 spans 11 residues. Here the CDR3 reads CAWRGRVEQYF. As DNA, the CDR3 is TGTGCCTGGAGGGGTCGGGTCGAGCAGTACTTC.

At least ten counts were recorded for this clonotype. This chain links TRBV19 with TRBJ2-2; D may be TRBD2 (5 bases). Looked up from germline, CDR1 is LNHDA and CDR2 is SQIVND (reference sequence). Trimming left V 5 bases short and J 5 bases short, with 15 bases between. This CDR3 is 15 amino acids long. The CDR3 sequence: CASSVTPGVTGELFF. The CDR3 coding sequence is TGTGCCAGTAGTGTAACCCCCGGGGTAACCGGGGAGCTGTTTTTT.

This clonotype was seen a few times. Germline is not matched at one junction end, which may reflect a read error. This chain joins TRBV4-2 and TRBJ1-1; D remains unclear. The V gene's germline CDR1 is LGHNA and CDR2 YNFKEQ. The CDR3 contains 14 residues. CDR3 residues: CAGSGPDGPPDAFF. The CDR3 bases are TGTGCCGGCAGCGGACCTGACGGCCCCCCAGACGCTTTCTTT.

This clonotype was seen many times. The CDR3 here is CASSLFAGSKNIQYF. CDR3 DNA: TGCGCCAGCAGCTTGTTTGCGGGATCGAAGAACATTCAGTACTTC. This chain joins TRBV5-1 and TRBJ2-4, with D possibly being TRBD2 (6 bases). There are 15 residues in the CDR3. V shed 1 base and J shed 7 bases, with 15 bases lying between them. Germline V gives CDR1 SGHRS, CDR2 YFSETQ.

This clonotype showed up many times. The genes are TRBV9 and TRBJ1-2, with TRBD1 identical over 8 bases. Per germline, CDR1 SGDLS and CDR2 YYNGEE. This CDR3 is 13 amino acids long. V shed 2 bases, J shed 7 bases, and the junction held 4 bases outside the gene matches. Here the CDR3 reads CASSVTGEGGYTF. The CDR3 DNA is TGTGCCAGCAGCGTGACAGGGGAAGGTGGCTACACCTTC.

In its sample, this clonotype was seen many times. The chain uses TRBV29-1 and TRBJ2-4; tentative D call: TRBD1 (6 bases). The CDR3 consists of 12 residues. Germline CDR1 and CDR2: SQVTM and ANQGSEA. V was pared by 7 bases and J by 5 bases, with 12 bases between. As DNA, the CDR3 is TGCAGCGACATTAGGACAGAAAACATTCAGTACTTC. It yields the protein CSDIRTENIQYF.